These 14 T cell receptor beta chains originate from one sample sequenced in a study of cytomegalovirus exposure and HLA in healthy donors. The study ran its PCR with 60 Vbeta and 13 Jbeta primers. Data came from immunoSEQ multiplex PCR; TCRdb stores just in-frame clones and leaves some out. The sample contains over 150,000 clones, about two thirds of which appear only once. The specimen was PBMCs. The receptor set was obtained from a woman between 18 and 30 years old in good health and CMV-seropositive.

V is TRBV7-8 and J is TRBJ1-1, with D perhaps TRBD1 (6 bases). Trimming stripped 1 base from V and 5 bases from J, with 17 bases between. The CDR3 is 16 residues long. Germline CDR1 and CDR2: SGHVS and FQNEAQ. CDR3: CASSLEVVRGATEAFF. CDR3 coding DNA: TGTGCCAGCAGCTTAGAGGTGGTTCGGGGGGCGACTGAAGCTTTCTTT. Based on the CDR3 plus reference TRBV7-8 and TRBJ1-1, the full variable domain is GAGVSQSPRYKVAKRGQDVALRCDPISGHVSLFWYQQALGQGPEFLTYFQNEAQLDKSGLPSDRFFAERPEGSVSTLKIQRTQQEDSAVYLCASSLEVVRGATEAFFGQGTRLTVV.

The CDR3 nucleotides are TGTGCCAGCACGGGACAGTCCACCGGGGAGCTGTTTTTT. Amino acids: CASTGQSTGELFF. This chain joins TRBV27 and TRBJ2-2; 7 bases agree with TRBD1. V was clipped by 7 bases and J by 4 bases; unmatched bases: 3. The germline V gene encodes CDR1 MNHEY and CDR2 SMNVEV (reference sequence). The CDR3 is made up of 13 amino acids.

The rearrangement uses TRBV5-1 and TRBJ2-7; a weak D match, TRBD2 (7 bases). V was clipped by 4 bases and J by 2 bases, with 22 bases between them. This CDR3 has 17 amino acids. The germline gives CDR1 SGHRS, CDR2 YFSETQ. In DNA form, the CDR3 reads TGCGCCAGCAGCCCACATGGGGGCGGGGGCTCTCCCTACGAGCAGTACTTC. Translation gives CASSPHGGGGSPYEQYF.

CDR3 loop: CAWVGQGLYEQYF. DNA for the CDR3: TGTGCCTGGGTGGGACAGGGGCTCTACGAGCAGTACTTC. The genes are TRBV30 and TRBJ2-7; 10 bases match TRBD1. Trimming removed 5 bases from V and 3 bases from J; junction bases left unmatched: 4. CDR3 length: 13 amino acids. Germline CDR1 is GTSNPN and CDR2 is SVGIG (reference sequence).

This clone appeared a single time. This chain links TRBV19 with TRBJ2-7; the match to TRBD1 covers 8 bases. The V and J ends lost 6 bases and 4 bases, in that order; junction bases with no gene match: 8. The germline CDR1 and CDR2 sequences are LNHDA and SQIVND (reference sequence). The CDR3 consists of 14 residues. CDR3 amino acids: CASSVPGGRYEQYF. The CDR3, as DNA: TGTGCCAGTAGCGTCCCAGGGGGCCGGTACGAGCAGTACTTC.

V usage is TRBV18 and J usage is TRBJ1-5; TRBD1 matches at 8 bases. The CDR3 spans 15 residues. Germline V lookup: CDR1 KGHSH, CDR2 LQKENI. V shed 4 bases, J shed 2 bases, and the junction held 4 bases outside the gene matches. This CDR3 is CASSQQGEGNQPQHF. In DNA form, the CDR3 reads TGTGCCAGCTCACAACAGGGGGAAGGCAATCAGCCCCAGCATTTT.

This clone has a handful of counts. The J gene is TRBJ2-1, the V gene TRBV19, with TRBD1 matching over 8 bases. This CDR3 is built from 14 residues. J gave up 7 bases and V 9 bases, and 11 bases lay outside the gene matches. CDR1 is LNHDA and CDR2 is SQIVND in the germline V gene (reference sequence). CDR3 sequence (DNA): TGTGCCAGCTCCCGGGACAGGTGGGTGAATGAGCAGTTCTTC. As protein: CASSRDRWVNEQFF.

This clone has more than one count but fewer than ten. The chain links TRBV27 to TRBJ1-1; unclear D gene. The CDR3 is 13 residues long. Between the trimmed V and J ends, which lost 5 bases and 2 bases, there was a span of 9 bases. Germline V lookup: CDR1 MNHEY, CDR2 SMNVEV (reference sequence). DNA for the CDR3: TGTGCCAGCAGTCCCCGACATAACACTGAAGCTTTCTTT. It specifies CASSPRHNTEAFF.

V is TRBV19 and J is TRBJ1-1; perhaps TRBD1 as D (5 bases). V lost 7 bases to trimming and J lost 8 bases, with 17 bases between them. Germline V gene sequence: CDR1 LNHDA, CDR2 SQIVND (reference sequence). The CDR3 length is 13 residues. CDR3 sequence reads: CASTSELGGEAFF. The CDR3 DNA reads TGTGCCAGTACCTCCGAGTTGGGGGGAGAAGCTTTCTTT.

This clone has more than one count but fewer than ten. This chain joins TRBV7-3 and TRBJ2-2; D perhaps matches TRBD1 (5 bases). Trimming took 0 bases from V and 1 from J, leaving 12 bases between them. Per the germline V gene, CDR1 is SGHTA and CDR2 is FQGTGA. The length of the CDR3 is 17 residues. The CDR3 DNA reads TGTGCCAGCAGCTTAACCCCCCAGGGTGTGAACACCGGGGAGCTGTTTTTT. Translated: CASSLTPQGVNTGELFF.

V usage is TRBV19 and J usage is TRBJ1-1; 11 nucleotides line up with TRBD1. V shed 3 bases and J 4 bases; nucleotides not matched to a gene: 13. Germline V gene data show CDR1 as LNHDA and CDR2 as SQIVND (reference sequence). This CDR3 contains 18 residues. CDR3 in amino acids: CASSILLGQGAGGTEAFF. The CDR3 DNA reads as TGTGCCAGTAGTATTCTCCTTGGACAGGGGGCAGGAGGCACTGAAGCTTTCTTT.

The rearrangement links TRBV2 to TRBJ1-2, with D maybe TRBD1 (6 bases). Between the trimmed V and J ends, which lost 3 bases and 7 bases, there was a span of 27 bases. The CDR3 is 18 amino acids. Per germline, CDR1 SNHLY and CDR2 FYNNEI. Here the CDR3 DNA reads TGTGCCAGCAGTGATGCGGGCGGACAGTCACAGGGCTCTGGTGGCTACACCTTC. As protein: CASSDAGGQSQGSGGYTF.

The rearrangement links TRBV5-1 to TRBJ2-2; 14 bases align to TRBD2. The V segment lost 2 bases and the J segment 3 bases; nucleotides outside the gene matches: 6. From germline, CDR1 is SGHRS and CDR2 YFSETQ. The CDR3 spans 18 residues. The CDR3 sequence is CASSFGTSGGTYTGELFF. The CDR3 DNA sequence: TGCGCCAGCAGCTTCGGGACTAGCGGGGGTACTTACACCGGGGAGCTGTTTTTT.

The chain couples TRBV19 to TRBJ1-3, with TRBD1 matching 7 bases. CDR3 size: 14 residues. After removal of 6 bases from V and 4 bases from J, the junction contained 6 bases not matched to a gene. Germline V gene sequence: CDR1 LNHDA, CDR2 SQIVND (reference sequence). CDR3 sequence: CASRQGGTGNTIYF. CDR3 bases: TGTGCCAGTAGGCAAGGGGGCACAGGAAACACCATATATTTT. Full variable domain (missing parts from reference TRBV19 and TRBJ1-3): DGGITQSPKYLFRKEGQNVTLSCEQNLNHDAMYWYRQDPGQGLRLIYYSQIVNDFQKGDIAEGYSVSREKKESFPLTVTSAQKNPTAFYLCASRQGGTGNTIYFGEGSWLTVV.